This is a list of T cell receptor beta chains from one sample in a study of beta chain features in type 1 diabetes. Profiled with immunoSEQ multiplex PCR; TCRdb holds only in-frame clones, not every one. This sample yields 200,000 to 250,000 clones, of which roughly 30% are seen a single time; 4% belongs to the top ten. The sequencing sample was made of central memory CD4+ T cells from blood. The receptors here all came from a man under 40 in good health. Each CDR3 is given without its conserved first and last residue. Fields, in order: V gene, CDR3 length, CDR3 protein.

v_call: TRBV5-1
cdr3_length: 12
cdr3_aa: ASSLDRGNSPLH

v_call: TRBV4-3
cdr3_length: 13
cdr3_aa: ASSQEGQGNNEQF

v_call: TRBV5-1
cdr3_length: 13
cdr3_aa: ASSLATGLKNIQY

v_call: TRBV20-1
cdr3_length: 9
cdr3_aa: SARDSNEQF

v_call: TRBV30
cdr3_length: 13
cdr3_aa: AWTPRLSDKYGYT

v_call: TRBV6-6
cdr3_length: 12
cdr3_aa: ASSSTRSNQPQH

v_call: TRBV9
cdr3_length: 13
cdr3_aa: ASSVGQRSGETQY

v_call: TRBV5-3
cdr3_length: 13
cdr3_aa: ARSPYRSGANVLT

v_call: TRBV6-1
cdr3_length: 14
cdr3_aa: ASSDAKGRWTGELF

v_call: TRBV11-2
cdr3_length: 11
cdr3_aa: ASSRDRENEQF

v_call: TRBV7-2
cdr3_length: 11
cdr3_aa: ASSSRAPNEQY

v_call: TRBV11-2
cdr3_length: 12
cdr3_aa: ASSPPGRHYEQY

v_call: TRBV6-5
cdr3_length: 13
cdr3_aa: ASSYSAFMNTEAF

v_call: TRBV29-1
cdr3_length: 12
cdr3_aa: SVAKNRGVETQY

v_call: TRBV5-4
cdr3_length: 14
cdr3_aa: ASSLGLAVGEETQY

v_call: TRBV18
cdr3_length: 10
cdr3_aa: ASSRGDREQF

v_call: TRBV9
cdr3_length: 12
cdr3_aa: ASSATPAGETQY

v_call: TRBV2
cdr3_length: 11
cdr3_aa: ASSSTGNTEAF

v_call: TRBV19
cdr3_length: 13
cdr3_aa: ASSILAGGRDTQY

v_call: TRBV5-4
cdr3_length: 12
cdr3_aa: ASSLVGNTDTQY

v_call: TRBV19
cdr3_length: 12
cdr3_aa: ASRNPGLAGAQY

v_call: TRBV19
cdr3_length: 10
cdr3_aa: ASSIRFDEQF

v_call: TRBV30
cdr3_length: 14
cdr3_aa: AWSVFGGLSTDTQY

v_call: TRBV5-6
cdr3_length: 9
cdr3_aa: ASSQGHEQY

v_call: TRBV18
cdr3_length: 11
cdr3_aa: ASSPRRNTEAF

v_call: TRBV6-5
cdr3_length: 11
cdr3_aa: ASSYAASYEQY

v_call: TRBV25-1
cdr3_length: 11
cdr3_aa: ASSARGNSPLH

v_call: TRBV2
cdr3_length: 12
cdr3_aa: ASHHGQGTDTQY

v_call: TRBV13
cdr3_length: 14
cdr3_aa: ASSLVAGGSTDTQY

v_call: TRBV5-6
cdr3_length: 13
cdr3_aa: ASSFATSGTDTQY

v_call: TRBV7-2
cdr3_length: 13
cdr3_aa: ASSSQVSLNTEAF

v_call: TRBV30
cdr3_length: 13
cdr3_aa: AWSAVGALYQPQH

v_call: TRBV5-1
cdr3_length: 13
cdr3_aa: ASSLTVSSGNTIY

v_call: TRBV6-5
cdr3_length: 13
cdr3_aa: ASSYQKGVNTEAF

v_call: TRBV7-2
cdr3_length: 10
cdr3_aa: ASSHPEYGYT

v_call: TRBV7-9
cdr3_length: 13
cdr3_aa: ASSQSSGSTDTQY

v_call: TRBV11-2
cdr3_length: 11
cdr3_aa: ASSLRQIEKLF

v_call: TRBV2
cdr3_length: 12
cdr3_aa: ASRRDRGGYEQY

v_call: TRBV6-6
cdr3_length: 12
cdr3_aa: ASSYAGNTYEQY

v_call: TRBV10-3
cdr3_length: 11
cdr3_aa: AASGLMNTEAF

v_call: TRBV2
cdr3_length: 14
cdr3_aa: ASSEIVFGANYEQY

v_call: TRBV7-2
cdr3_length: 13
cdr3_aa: ASSDRLAGYNEQF

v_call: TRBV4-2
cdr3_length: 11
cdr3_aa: ASSQDRREKLF

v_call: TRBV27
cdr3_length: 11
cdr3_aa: ASSFFGAGELF

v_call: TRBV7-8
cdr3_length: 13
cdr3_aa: ASSLESGGPYEQY

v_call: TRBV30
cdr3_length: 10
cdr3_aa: AWNWRAIGYT

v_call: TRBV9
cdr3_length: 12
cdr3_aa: ASSAGINNQPQH

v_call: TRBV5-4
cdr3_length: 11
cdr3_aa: ASSLNPGEEQY

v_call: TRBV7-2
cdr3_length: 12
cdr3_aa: ASSRTGTSYEQY

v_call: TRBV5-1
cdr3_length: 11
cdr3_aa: ASSFEGKYEQY

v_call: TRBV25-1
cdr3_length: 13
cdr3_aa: ASSEYKGNGYEQY

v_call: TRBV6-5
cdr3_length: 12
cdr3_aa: ASSPGTSGYEQY

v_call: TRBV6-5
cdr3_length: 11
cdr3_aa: ASSVSLWETQY

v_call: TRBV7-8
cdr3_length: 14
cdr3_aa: ASSLLSGGSNQPQH

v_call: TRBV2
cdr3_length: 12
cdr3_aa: ASSEMRGPYGYT